A selection of T cell receptor beta chains follows, all from one sample in a study of shared clonotypes between healthy human individuals. Some clones are missing from TCRdb's copy, which holds only in-frame ones; the method was immunoSEQ multiplex PCR. This table holds more than 2,000,000 clones, 85% to 95% found once. Specimen: naive CD4+ T cells sorted from blood. These receptors originate from a man between 18 and 29 years old in good health. Each CDR3 is given with its conserved first and last residue. The D gene is left open where the match is weak. A row's size may be missing; if present it is once, few, many or a size class.

TRBJ2-7	-	TRBD1	TRBV18	TGTGCCAGCTCAAACAGGGGGCCCTCCTACGAGCAGTACTTC	CASSNRGPSYEQYF
TRBJ1-1	-	-	TRBV5-1	TGCGCCAGCAGCTTGGGAGTCCCGAACACTGAAGCTTTCTTT	CASSLGVPNTEAFF
TRBJ2-5	-	-	TRBV10-3	TGTGCCATCAGTGATTTTGGTCCACAAGAGACCCAGTACTTC	CAISDFGPQETQYF
TRBJ1-3	-	-	TRBV19	TGTGCCAGTAGTAAGGACGGATACTCTGGAAACACCATATATTTT	CASSKDGYSGNTIYF
TRBJ2-2	-	-	TRBV28	TGTGCCAGCAGTTTATTAAGAAACACCGGGGAGCTGTTTTTT	CASSLLRNTGELFF
TRBJ1-5	-	-	TRBV6-5	TGTGCCAGCAGCCCTCAGGGGACGGGCAATCAGCCCCAGCATTTT	CASSPQGTGNQPQHF
TRBJ2-1	-	TRBD2	TRBV27	TGTGCCAGCAGTTCCCTACTAGCGGGGCCTGAGGATGAGCAGTTCTTC	CASSSLLAGPEDEQFF
TRBJ2-5	-	TRBD2	TRBV5-1	TGCGCCAGCAGCTTATCTAGCGGGGATGGGGAGACCCAGTACTTC	CASSLSSGDGETQYF
TRBJ1-1	-	-	TRBV7-9	TGTGCCAGCATGAACACCGGTGACACTGAAGCTTTCTTT	CASMNTGDTEAFF
TRBJ1-2	-	TRBD1	TRBV5-1	TGCGCCAGCAGGATCACAGGGGATTACTATGGCTACACCTTC	CASRITGDYYGYTF
TRBJ2-2	-	-	TRBV2	TGTGCCAGCAGTGGAACAGGGGGGGCCGGGGAGCTGTTTTTT	CASSGTGGAGELFF
TRBJ1-1	-	-	TRBV5-6	TGTGCCAGCAGCTTGGGGAGCGGACCGGGGGCTGAAGCTTTCTTT	CASSLGSGPGAEAFF
TRBJ1-5	-	-	TRBV5-8	TGTGCCAGCAGCGTGGGAGGTGAAAGCAATCAGCCCCAGCATTTT	CASSVGGESNQPQHF
TRBJ1-4	-	-	TRBV6-5	TGTGCCTCCCGACTCGGTCAGGGTGAAAAACTGTTTTTT	CASRLGQGEKLFF
TRBJ2-7	once	TRBD1	TRBV5-6	TGTGCCAGCAGCTTGGGCGGGACAGGGTACTACGAGCAGTACTTC	CASSLGGTGYYEQYF